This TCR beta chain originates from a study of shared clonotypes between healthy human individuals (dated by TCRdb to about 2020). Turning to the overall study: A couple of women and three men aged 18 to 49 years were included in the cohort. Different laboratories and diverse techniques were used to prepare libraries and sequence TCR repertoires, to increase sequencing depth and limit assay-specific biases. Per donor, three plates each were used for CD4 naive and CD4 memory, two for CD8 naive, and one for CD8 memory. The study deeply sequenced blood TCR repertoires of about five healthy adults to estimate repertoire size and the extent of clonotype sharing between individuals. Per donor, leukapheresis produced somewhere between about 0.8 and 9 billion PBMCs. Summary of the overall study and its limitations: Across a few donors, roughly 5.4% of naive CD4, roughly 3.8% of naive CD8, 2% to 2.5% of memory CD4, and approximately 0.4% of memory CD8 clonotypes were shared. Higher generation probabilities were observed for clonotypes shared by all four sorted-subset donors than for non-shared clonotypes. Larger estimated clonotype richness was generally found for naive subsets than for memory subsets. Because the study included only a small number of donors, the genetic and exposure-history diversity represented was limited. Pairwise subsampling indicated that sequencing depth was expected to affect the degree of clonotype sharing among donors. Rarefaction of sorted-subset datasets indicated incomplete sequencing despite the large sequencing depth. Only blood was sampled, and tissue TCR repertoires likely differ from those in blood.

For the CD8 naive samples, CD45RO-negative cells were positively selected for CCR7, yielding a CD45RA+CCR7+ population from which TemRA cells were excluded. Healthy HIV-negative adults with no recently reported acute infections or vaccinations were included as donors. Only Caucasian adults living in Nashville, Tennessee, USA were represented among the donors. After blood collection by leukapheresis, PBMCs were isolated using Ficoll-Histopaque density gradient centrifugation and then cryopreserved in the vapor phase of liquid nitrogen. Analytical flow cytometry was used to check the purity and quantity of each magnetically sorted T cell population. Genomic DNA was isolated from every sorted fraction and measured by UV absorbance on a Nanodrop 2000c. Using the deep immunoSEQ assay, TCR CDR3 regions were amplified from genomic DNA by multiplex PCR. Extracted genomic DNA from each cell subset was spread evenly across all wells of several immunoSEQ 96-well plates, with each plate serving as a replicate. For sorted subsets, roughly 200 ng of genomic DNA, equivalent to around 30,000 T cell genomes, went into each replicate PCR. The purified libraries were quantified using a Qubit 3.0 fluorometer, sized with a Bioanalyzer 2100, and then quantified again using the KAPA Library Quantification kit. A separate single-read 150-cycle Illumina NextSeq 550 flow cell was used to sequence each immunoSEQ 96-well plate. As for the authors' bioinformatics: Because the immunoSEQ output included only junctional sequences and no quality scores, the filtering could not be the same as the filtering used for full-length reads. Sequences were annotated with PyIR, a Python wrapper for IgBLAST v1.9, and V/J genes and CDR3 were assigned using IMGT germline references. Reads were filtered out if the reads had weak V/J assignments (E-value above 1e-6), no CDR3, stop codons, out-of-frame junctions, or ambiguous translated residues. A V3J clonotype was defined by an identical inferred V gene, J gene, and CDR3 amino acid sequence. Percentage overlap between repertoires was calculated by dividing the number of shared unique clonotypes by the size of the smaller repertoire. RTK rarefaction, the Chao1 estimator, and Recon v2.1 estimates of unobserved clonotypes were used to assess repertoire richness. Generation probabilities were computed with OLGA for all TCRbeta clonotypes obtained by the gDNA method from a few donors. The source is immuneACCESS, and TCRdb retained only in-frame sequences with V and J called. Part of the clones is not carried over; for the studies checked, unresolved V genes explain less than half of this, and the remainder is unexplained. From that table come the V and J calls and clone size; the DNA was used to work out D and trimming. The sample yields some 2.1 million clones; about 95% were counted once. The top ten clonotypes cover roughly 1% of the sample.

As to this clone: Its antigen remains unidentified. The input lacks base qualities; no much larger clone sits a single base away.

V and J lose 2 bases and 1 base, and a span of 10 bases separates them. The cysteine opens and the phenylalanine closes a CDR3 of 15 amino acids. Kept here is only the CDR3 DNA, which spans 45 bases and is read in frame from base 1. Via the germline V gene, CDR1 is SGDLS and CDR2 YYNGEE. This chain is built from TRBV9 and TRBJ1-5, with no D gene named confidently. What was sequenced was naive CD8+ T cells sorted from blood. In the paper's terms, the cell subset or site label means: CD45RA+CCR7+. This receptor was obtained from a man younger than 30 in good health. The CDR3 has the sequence CASSVAGVSNQPQHF. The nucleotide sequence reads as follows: TGTGCCAGCAGCGTCGCTGGGGTGAGCAATCAGCCCCAGCATTTT.